The 31 T cell receptor beta chains presented below share a single source sample, sequenced in a study of blood T cell repertoires in COVID-19. The table came from immunoSEQ multiplex PCR; TCRdb's copy has only in-frame clones and leaves some out. The sample has over 75,000 clones, more than 65% seen once; the top ten hold around 17%. Sequenced: peripheral blood. Every receptor here comes from a human donor in a cohort sampled during active COVID-19.

As DNA, the CDR3 is TGCAGCGCTTGGACAGGGGCGGACTATGGCTACACCTTC. Translating gives CSAWTGADYGYTF. The genes are TRBV29-1 and TRBJ1-2, with 9 nucleotides matching TRBD1. The trim removed 7 bases at V and 3 bases at J, leaving 6 bases unmatched. Germline V gene data show CDR1 as SQVTM and CDR2 as ANQGSEA. CDR3 size: 13 residues.

The V call is TRBV7-3, the J call TRBJ2-7; 8 nucleotides line up with TRBD2. Germline CDR1 SGHTA, CDR2 FQGTGA. The CDR3 runs 16 residues. The ends lost 3 bases at V and 3 bases at J; junction bases unmatched: 10. The CDR3 sequence is CASSFSFPTSGYEQYF. Here the CDR3 DNA reads TGTGCCAGCAGCTTTTCTTTCCCCACTAGCGGCTACGAGCAGTACTTC.

The J gene is TRBJ2-1, the V gene TRBV3-1 (or the pseudogene TRBV3-2); no clear D gene. The CDR3 has 12 residues. The V and J ends lost 3 bases and 7 bases respectively, with 7 bases between them. CDR1 and CDR2 (germline): LGHDT, YNNKEL (reference sequence). The CDR3 DNA sequence: TGTGCCAGCAGCCAGGCGCGGAATGAGCAGTTCTTC. It encodes CASSQARNEQFF.

The V gene is TRBV19, the J gene TRBJ1-4; TRBD1 matches 7 bases. CDR1 and CDR2 from the germline V gene are LNHDA and SQIVND (reference sequence). This CDR3 spans 15 amino acids. Trimming removed 4 bases from V and 5 bases from J; junction bases left unmatched: 7. The CDR3 region has the DNA TGTGCCAGTAGTAACGCCCGGACAGGCAATGAAAAACTGTTTTTT. It encodes CASSNARTGNEKLFF.

This chain connects TRBV27 to TRBJ1-4; D ambiguous. The CDR3 spans 14 residues. Germline-derived CDR1 and CDR2 are MNHEY and SMNVEV (reference sequence). Trimming left V 3 bases short and J 1 base short, with 6 bases between. The CDR3 sequence: CASSFHGTNEKLFF. The DNA for the CDR3 is TGTGCCAGCAGTTTCCACGGAACTAATGAAAAACTGTTTTTT.

The chain joins TRBV18 to TRBJ1-1, with unresolved D. CDR3 length: 14 amino acids. Trimming cost V 3 bases and J 4 bases, with 12 bases left between them. Germline assignment: CDR1 KGHSH and CDR2 LQKENI. The CDR3 sequence is CASSPSRGSTEAFF. DNA for the CDR3: TGTGCCAGCTCACCGTCCAGAGGGAGCACTGAAGCTTTCTTT.

The CDR3 DNA reads TGTGCCAGCAGCCCTACAGGGATGAACACTGAAGCTTTCTTT. This codes for CASSPTGMNTEAFF. The V gene is TRBV7-6, the J gene TRBJ1-1; a possible D gene is TRBD1 (6 bases). Germline CDR1 is SGHVS and CDR2 is FNYEAQ. CDR3 length: 14 amino acids. The V and J ends lost 5 bases and 0 bases respectively, with 10 bases between them.

The rearrangement uses TRBV27 and TRBJ1-1; 7 bases line up with TRBD1. The CDR3 covers 15 residues. Germline values: CDR1 MNHEY, CDR2 SMNVEV (reference sequence). The ends lost 4 bases at V and 2 bases at J; junction bases unmatched: 7. The CDR3 DNA follows: TGTGCCAGCAGTTCTCACAGGGGTTCAAACACTGAAGCTTTCTTT. Its protein product is CASSSHRGSNTEAFF.

The CDR3 region has the DNA TGTGCCACCAGCAGAGGCGGAAGGCAGACCTGGTATTTT. Its translation is CATSRGGRQTWYF. The chain carries TRBV15 and TRBJ2-3; D remains unclear. The V end was cut by 1 base, the J end by 14 bases, with 16 bases between. Germline-derived CDR1 and CDR2 are LNHNV and YYDKDF (reference sequence). This CDR3 has 13 amino acids.

The chain recombines TRBV11-2 with TRBJ2-7, with TRBD2 matching over 7 bases. This CDR3 region has 15 residues. The junction had 2 bases not matched to a gene; V was cut back by 0 bases and J by 0 bases. Per the germline V gene, CDR1 is SGHAT and CDR2 is FQNNGV. The CDR3 region is CASSLERGTSYEQYF. CDR3 sequence (DNA): TGTGCCAGCAGCTTAGAGCGGGGGACCTCCTACGAGCAGTACTTC.

The rearrangement links TRBV24-1 to TRBJ2-3, with 9 bases identical to TRBD1. Germline CDR1 and CDR2: KGHDR and SFDVKD. The CDR3 totals 14 residues. Trimming took 10 bases from V and 3 from J; bases not matched to a gene: 7. Here the CDR3 DNA reads TGTGCCACTTCCGGGACAGGGCGAACAGATACGCAGTATTTT. Encoded protein: CATSGTGRTDTQYF.

This chain links TRBV2 with TRBJ1-6, with TRBD1 as a possible D gene (5 bases). This CDR3 comprises 16 residues. CDR1 and CDR2 (germline): SNHLY, FYNNEI. V dropped 5 bases and J dropped 7 bases, with 18 bases sitting between them. CDR3 region: CASSYLTGLRNSPLHF. The DNA of the CDR3 is TGTGCCAGCAGTTACCTGACGGGACTGAGAAATTCACCCCTCCACTTT.

The V and J genes are TRBV2 and TRBJ2-2; maybe TRBD2 (7 bases). Germline V CDR1 and CDR2: SNHLY, FYNNEI. The CDR3 is 15 residues long. V dropped 5 bases and J dropped 10 bases, with 20 bases sitting between them. The CDR3 DNA reads TGTGCCAGCAGTTACCTAGGGGGGGGCCTCGTGGAGCTGTTTTTT. Protein: CASSYLGGGLVELFF.

The chain uses TRBV30 and TRBJ2-7, with a tentative D call TRBD1 (6 bases). From germline, CDR1 is GTSNPN and CDR2 SVGIG (reference sequence). V gave up 8 bases and J gave up 9 bases, with 17 bases separating them. This CDR3 comprises 11 residues. In nucleotides, the CDR3 is TGTGCCACCAGGGGCCGGGGCAGGCAGTACTTC. It translates to CATRGRGRQYF. The full variable domain, rest sourced from reference TRBV30 and TRBJ2-7, is SQTIHQWPATLVQPVGSPLSLECTVEGTSNPNLYWYRQAAGRGLQLLFYSVGIGQISSEVPQNLSASRPQDRQFILSSKKLLLSDSGFYLCATRGRGRQYFGPGTRLTVT.

The rearrangement links TRBV4-1 to TRBJ2-1; TRBD2 aligns across 13 bases. The J segment lost 4 bases and the V segment lost 1 base, leaving 16 bases of the junction unmatched. The germline V gene has CDR1 MGHRA and CDR2 YSYEKL. The CDR3 loop spans 21 amino acids. CDR3 bases: TGCGCCAGCAGCCAAGCCGGATTGGGACTAGCGGGAACTAGTTTGTACAATGAGCAGTTCTTC. Protein product: CASSQAGLGLAGTSLYNEQFF.

The rearrangement uses TRBV28 and TRBJ2-7; TRBD2 agrees at 7 bases. This CDR3 region has 14 residues. Germline V gene sequence: CDR1 MDHEN, CDR2 SYDVKM. Unmatched junction bases numbered 5, after V lost 3 bases and J lost 3 bases. The CDR3 region has the DNA TGTGCCAGCAGTTTGACAGCGGGATTCTACGAGCAGTACTTC. Translated, it gives CASSLTAGFYEQYF.

CDR3 sequence: CASSAMGLADNEQFF. DNA for the CDR3: TGTGCCAGCAGCGCCATGGGACTAGCGGACAATGAGCAGTTCTTC. The chain couples TRBV28 to TRBJ2-1; 11 nucleotides line up with TRBD2. Germline CDR1 and CDR2: MDHEN and SYDVKM. CDR3 length: 15 amino acids. The trim removed 6 bases at V and 5 bases at J, leaving 6 bases unmatched.

The chain recombines TRBV7-9 with TRBJ1-2; D is unclear. The CDR3 length is 11 residues. The V and J ends lost 5 bases and 4 bases respectively, with 5 bases between them. Germline V lookup: CDR1 SEHNR, CDR2 FQNEAQ (reference sequence). The DNA for the CDR3 is TGTGCCAGCAGCATCTCCTATGGCTACACCTTC. Its protein product is CASSISYGYTF.

The V and J genes are TRBV5-6 and TRBJ1-2; 9 bases line up with TRBD1. The CDR3 totals 15 residues. Per germline, CDR1 SGHDT and CDR2 YYEEEE. The trim removed 0 bases at V and 5 bases at J, leaving 5 bases unmatched. The CDR3 reads CASSLGTGDWYGYTF. In nucleotides, the CDR3 is TGTGCCAGCAGCTTGGGGACAGGGGATTGGTATGGCTACACCTTC. Drawing the rest from reference TRBV5-6 and TRBJ1-2, the complete variable domain is DAGVTQSPTHLIKTRGQQVTLRCSPKSGHDTVSWYQQALGQGPQFIFQYYEEEERQRGNFPDRFSGHQFPNYSSELNVNALLLGDSALYLCASSLGTGDWYGYTFGSGTRLTVV.

The V and J genes are TRBV2 and TRBJ2-1, with unresolved D. This CDR3 comprises 17 residues. The germline V and J ends were trimmed by 3 bases and 2 bases, with 17 bases remaining between them. Germline lookup yields CDR1 SNHLY and CDR2 FYNNEI. CDR3 in DNA: TGTGCCAGCAGTGACTACTTACAAAGACTCACCTACAATGAGCAGTTCTTC. It translates to CASSDYLQRLTYNEQFF.

V and J are TRBV6-5 and TRBJ2-3; D may be TRBD2 (6 bases). V dropped 2 bases and J dropped 6 bases, with 12 bases sitting between them. CDR3 length: 14 amino acids. Germline assignment: CDR1 MNHEY and CDR2 SVGAGI. The chain's CDR3 is CASSYRRALDTQYF. In DNA form, the CDR3 reads TGTGCCAGCAGTTACCGGAGGGCCCTGGATACGCAGTATTTT.

The chain couples TRBV6-5 to TRBJ2-2, with a possible D match to TRBD2 (5 bases). The length of the CDR3 is 15 residues. V was cut by 1 base and J by 1 base, with 7 bases left in between. Looked up from germline, CDR1 is MNHEY and CDR2 is SVGAGI. Here the CDR3 DNA reads TGTGCCAGCAGTTACTTACGGGAGAACACCGGGGAGCTGTTTTTT. It yields the protein CASSYLRENTGELFF.

This clone was counted only a few times. The chain employs TRBV30 and TRBJ1-5; 7 bases are a match to TRBD1. Germline V lookup: CDR1 GTSNPN, CDR2 SVGIG (reference sequence). The length of the CDR3 is 15 residues. The V gene end was trimmed by 2 bases and the J gene end by 0 bases; junction bases not matched to a gene: 4. Here the CDR3 DNA reads TGTGCCTGGAGTCCGGGACAGCATAGCAATCAGCCCCAGCATTTT. It yields the protein CAWSPGQHSNQPQHF.

The genes are TRBV25-1 and TRBJ2-7, with 7 nucleotides matching TRBD1. The germline V gene has CDR1 MGHDK and CDR2 SYGVNS. The length of the CDR3 is 15 residues. J was trimmed by 1 base and V by 5 bases; bases with no gene match: 8. The CDR3 sequence is CASSSDRERSYEQYF. The DNA of the CDR3 is TGTGCCAGCAGTTCTGACAGGGAGAGGTCCTACGAGCAGTACTTC.

This clone was seen only once. This chain joins TRBV6-1 and TRBJ1-2; 9 bases map to TRBD1. The CDR3 runs 15 residues. Germline V lookup: CDR1 MNHNS, CDR2 SASEGT. V trimming: 1 base; J trimming: 6 bases; junction bases outside the gene matches: 6. CDR3 sequence (DNA): TGTGCCAGCAGTGAAGGGAACAGGGGGCGTGATGGCTACACCTTC. Its translation is CASSEGNRGRDGYTF.

This chain links TRBV28 with TRBJ1-3; no reliable D call. The CDR3 has 15 residues. The V gene lost 5 bases and the J gene lost 0 bases, with 11 bases spanning the gap. CDR1 is MDHEN and CDR2 is SYDVKM in the germline V gene. DNA of the CDR3: TGTGCCAGCAGTAAGACTTCTTTCTCTGGAAACACCATATATTTT. This translates into CASSKTSFSGNTIYF.

The chain carries TRBV11-2 and TRBJ2-1; TRBD2 matches at 8 bases. The length of the CDR3 is 15 residues. The germline gives CDR1 SGHAT, CDR2 FQNNGV. With V trimmed by 5 bases and J by 7 bases, 10 bases remained unmatched. The CDR3 spells CASSLTVAGLNEQFF. The DNA for the CDR3 is TGTGCCAGCAGCCTGACGGTAGCGGGATTAAATGAGCAGTTCTTC. The complete variable domain, with remaining parts taken from reference TRBV11-2 and TRBJ2-1, reads EAGVAQSPRYKIIEKRQSVAFWCNPISGHATLYWYQQILGQGPKLLIQFQNNGVVDDSQLPKDRFSAERLKGVDSTLKIQPAKLEDSAVYLCASSLTVAGLNEQFFGPGTRLTVL.

This chain links TRBV6-2 or TRBV6-3 with TRBJ1-6; the D gene is possibly TRBD1 (5 bases). Trimming left V 3 bases short and J 8 bases short, with 17 bases between. The CDR3 spans 16 residues. Germline V gene data show CDR1 as MNHEY and CDR2 as SVGEGT. CDR3 nucleotides: TGTGCCAGCAGTTATAGTTCTGGACGGGACTATTCACCCCTCCACTTT. Encoded protein: CASSYSSGRDYSPLHF.

The gene calls are TRBV10-1 and TRBJ2-7; the match to TRBD1 covers 7 bases. Germline loops: CDR1 WNHNN, CDR2 SYGVQD (reference sequence). The CDR3 extends over 15 amino acids. The V segment lost 2 bases and the J segment 2 bases; nucleotides outside the gene matches: 6. In DNA form, the CDR3 reads TGCGCCAGCAGTGAGACCCAGGGGGTCCCCTACGAGCAGTACTTC. Translated: CASSETQGVPYEQYF.

This chain uses TRBV6-1 with TRBJ2-4; D perhaps matches TRBD2 (6 bases). CDR1 and CDR2 (germline): MNHNS, SASEGT. V dropped 0 bases and J dropped 2 bases, with 17 bases sitting between them. The CDR3 is 18 amino acids. CDR3 amino acids: CASSEALHGGQTKNIQYF. DNA of the CDR3: TGTGCCAGCAGTGAAGCGCTTCATGGAGGGCAGACCAAAAACATTCAGTACTTC.

This clone has a single count. The chain carries TRBV10-1 and TRBJ1-1; tentatively, D is TRBD1 (5 bases). Trimming took off 4 bases at V and 3 bases at J, with 12 bases between the two ends. Germline values: CDR1 WNHNN, CDR2 SYGVQD (reference sequence). The CDR3 is made up of 14 amino acids. The CDR3 spells CASSVGGLDTEAFF. The CDR3 bases are TGCGCCAGCAGTGTGGGGGGGTTGGACACTGAAGCTTTCTTT.